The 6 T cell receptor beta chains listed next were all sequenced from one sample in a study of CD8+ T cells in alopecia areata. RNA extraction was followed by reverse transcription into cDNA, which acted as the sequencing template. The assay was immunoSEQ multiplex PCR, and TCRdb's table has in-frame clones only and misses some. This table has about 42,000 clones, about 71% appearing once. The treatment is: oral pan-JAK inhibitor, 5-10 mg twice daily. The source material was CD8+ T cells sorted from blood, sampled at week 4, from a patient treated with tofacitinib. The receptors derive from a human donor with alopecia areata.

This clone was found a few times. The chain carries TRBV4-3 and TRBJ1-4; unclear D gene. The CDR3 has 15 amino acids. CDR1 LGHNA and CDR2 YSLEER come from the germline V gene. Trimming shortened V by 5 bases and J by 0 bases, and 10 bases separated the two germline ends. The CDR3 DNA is TGCGCCAGCAGCTCCTTACAGTCAACTAATGAAAAACTGTTTTTT. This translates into CASSSLQSTNEKLFF.

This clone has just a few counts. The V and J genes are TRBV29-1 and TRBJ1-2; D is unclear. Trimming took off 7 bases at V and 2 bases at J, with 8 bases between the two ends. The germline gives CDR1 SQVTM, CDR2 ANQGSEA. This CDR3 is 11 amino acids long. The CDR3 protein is CSAVENYGYTF. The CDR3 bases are TGCAGCGCCGTGGAAAACTATGGCTACACCTTC.

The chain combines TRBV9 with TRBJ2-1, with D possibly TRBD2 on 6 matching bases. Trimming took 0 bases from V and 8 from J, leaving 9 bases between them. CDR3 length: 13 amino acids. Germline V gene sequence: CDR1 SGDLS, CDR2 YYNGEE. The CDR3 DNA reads TGTGCCAGCAGCGTAGCTGGGGAGGATGAGCAGTTCTTC. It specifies CASSVAGEDEQFF.

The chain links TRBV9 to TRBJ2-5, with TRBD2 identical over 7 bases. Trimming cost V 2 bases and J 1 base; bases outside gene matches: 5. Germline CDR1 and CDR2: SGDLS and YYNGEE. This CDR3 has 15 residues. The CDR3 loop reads CASSVAGTTQETQYF. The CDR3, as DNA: TGTGCCAGCAGCGTCGCCGGGACTACCCAAGAGACCCAGTACTTC.

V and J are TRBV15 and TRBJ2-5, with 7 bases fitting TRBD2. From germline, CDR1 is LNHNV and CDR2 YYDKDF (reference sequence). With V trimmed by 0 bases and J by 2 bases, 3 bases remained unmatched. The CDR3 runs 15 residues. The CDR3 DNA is TGTGCCACCAGCAGAGATCGGCGGGGGCAAGAGACCCAGTACTTC. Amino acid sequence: CATSRDRRGQETQYF.

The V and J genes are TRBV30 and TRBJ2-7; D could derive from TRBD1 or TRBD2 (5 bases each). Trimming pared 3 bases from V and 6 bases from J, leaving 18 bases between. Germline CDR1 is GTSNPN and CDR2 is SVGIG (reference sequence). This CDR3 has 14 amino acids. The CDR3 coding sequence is TGTGCCTGGAGGGATGGGGGATTGGGCTCCGAGCAGTACTTC. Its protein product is CAWRDGGLGSEQYF.